A few counts support the clone carrying this TCR beta chain. TCRdb redid the calling of the RACE reads with MiXCR, one entry per CDR3 protein. The sample has some 71,000 distinct CDR3 sequences; around 10% are singletons. Time point indicated: patch test 3, about 24 weeks after DPC sensitization. Treatment here: therapeutic diphenylcyclopropenone sensitization with weekly scalp DPC. This sample is part of a study of human T cells and chemical hapten exposure. V was cut by 8 bases and J by 5 bases, with 10 bases left in between. CDR3 length: 13 amino acids. Sequenced material: whole blood, taken in connection with sensitization to the hapten diphenylcyclopropenone (DPC). The rearrangement joins TRBV12-3 or TRBV12-4 to TRBJ2-6; unclear D gene. The source of this sequence is a woman aged 45-60 years with alopecia areata. Some clones in this sample may be carry-over from other donors' samples. The CDR3 bases are TGTGCCAGCTTTGATGGGAGGGCCAACGTCCTGACTTTC. It encodes CASFDGRANVLTF.